Each of the 10 T cell receptor beta chains below was sequenced from the same sample in a study of T cell clonality in common variable immunodeficiency (dated by TCRdb to 2015 to 2017). Library preparation was by the immunoSEQ multiplex PCR assay. Imported from immuneACCESS, the table was reduced by TCRdb to in-frame sequences with V and J called. These copies leave out some clones; in studies compared against another copy, an unresolved V gene accounts for under half, and the cause of the remainder is not known. This sample has around 30,000 clones, none of them a singleton. 3.8% of the sample goes to the ten largest clones. Sequencing was carried out using peripheral blood mononuclear cells. The receptor source for this set is a person between 18 and 75 years old in good health.

Ten or more counts support this clone. The CDR3 is cut off 3 residues early in the read; its end comes from the germline J gene. The gene calls are TRBV10-3 and TRBJ2-1; 13 bases align to TRBD2. In germline, CDR1 is ENHRY, CDR2 SYGVKD. The CDR3 spans 18 residues. J lost 1 base, V lost 7 bases, and 10 bases had no gene match. The CDR3 here is CAIKGTSGNRRSYNEQFF. CDR3 DNA (partial): TGTGCCATCAAGGGGACTAGCGGGAATAGGAGGTCCTACAATGAG.

This clone showed up many times. The sequenced fragment ends 3 residues before the CDR3 boundary, so the rest is inferred from the germline J gene. The chain has TRBV2 and TRBJ2-3; tentatively, D is TRBD2 (5 bases). The CDR3 length is 13 residues. CDR1 and CDR2 (germline): SNHLY, FYNNEI. V was cut by 6 bases and J by 7 bases, with 14 bases left in between. The DNA read from the CDR3 is TGTGCCAGCAGCGCGGACTTACTGTATACG. This translates into CASSADLLYT. In full, the CDR3 is CASSADLLYTQYF. Using reference TRBV2 and TRBJ2-3 for the parts outside the CDR3, the full variable domain is EPEVTQTPSHQVTQMGQEVILRCVPISNHLYFYWYRQILGQKVEFLVSFYNNEISEKSEIFDDQFSVERPDGSNFTLKIRSTKLEDSAMYFCASSADLLYTQYFGPGTRLTVL.

This clone was seen at least ten times. The sequenced fragment ends 3 residues before the CDR3 boundary, so the rest is inferred from the germline J gene. The chain links TRBV5-4 to TRBJ2-5; 7 bases are shared with TRBD1. The J segment lost 5 bases and the V segment lost 5 bases, leaving 6 bases of the junction unmatched. Germline lookup yields CDR1 SGHNT and CDR2 YYREEE (reference sequence). This CDR3 contains 13 residues. CDR3 bases read: TGTGCCAGCAGGGACAGGCTGGGGGAGACC. It codes for CASRDRLGET. Given in full, the CDR3 is CASRDRLGETQYF.

This clone showed up many times. With the read ending 3 residues before the CDR3 end, the germline J gene is used to fill in that end. This rearrangement joins TRBV19 to TRBJ2-5; 11 bases agree with TRBD2. The CDR3 loop spans 15 amino acids. The ends lost 3 bases at V and 4 bases at J; junction bases unmatched: 4. CDR1 is LNHDA, CDR2 SQIVND, per germline (reference sequence). This CDR3 is CASSILAGGGETQYF. The sequenced CDR3 bases are TGTGCCAGTAGTATCCTAGCGGGGGGCGGAGAGACC.

In its sample, this clone was seen many times. A read error may produce the germline difference seen at one junction end. The read comes to an end 3 residues before the CDR3 does, leaving the germline J gene to fill in the end. This chain links TRBV4-2 with TRBJ1-3, with D maybe TRBD1 (6 bases). The CDR3 is 13 amino acids. The germline V gene has CDR1 LGHNA and CDR2 YNFKEQ. The sequenced CDR3 bases are TGCGCCAGCAGCCAAACAGGGTGGAACACC. It codes for CASSQTGWNT. The full CDR3 sequence reads CASSQTGWNTIYF.

This clone was counted at least ten times. The read stops 3 residues short of the end of the CDR3; the missing end is completed from the germline J gene. The genes are TRBV30 and TRBJ2-3; 7 positions match TRBD2. Looked up from germline, CDR1 is GTSNPN and CDR2 is SVGIG (reference sequence). The trim removed 0 bases at V and 8 bases at J, leaving 8 bases unmatched. CDR3 length: 14 residues. Partial CDR3 DNA: TGTGCCTGGAGTGTTCTAGCGGCGCAGGGTACG. This encodes CAWSVLAAQGT. The complete CDR3 reads CAWSVLAAQGTQYF.

This clone came up many times. The read is 3 residues too short to cover the CDR3 end, so that end is filled in from the germline J gene. V gene TRBV29-1 combines with J gene TRBJ1-1; 11 bases agree with TRBD1. V dropped 6 bases and J dropped 5; count of bases not matched to a gene: 5. The germline V gene has CDR1 SQVTM and CDR2 ANQGSEA. This CDR3 has 13 residues. The CDR3 DNA, read in part, is TGCAGCGTGGACAGGGGGCGCGGGACTGAA. This codes for CSVDRGRGTE. The CDR3, in full, reads CSVDRGRGTEAFF.

The sample holds a few counts of this clone. CDR3 sequence reads: CASSLLAGATYNDYTF. The covered CDR3 bases are TGTGCCAGCAGCTTACTAGCGGGAGCGACCTACAATGAC. This chain connects TRBV7-7 to TRBJ1-2; D ambiguous. The CDR3 end lies 3 residues beyond the end of the read and is filled in from the germline J gene. The germline V gene has CDR1 SSHAT and CDR2 FNYEAQ (reference sequence). This CDR3 contains 16 residues. Supplemented by reference TRBV7-7 and TRBJ1-2, the full variable domain reads GAGVSQSPRYKVTKRGQDVTLRCDPISSHATLYWYQQALGQGPEFLTYFNYEAQPDKSGLPSDRFSAERPEGSISTLTIQRTEQRDSAMYRCASSLLAGATYNDYTFGSGTRLTVV.

This clone was seen a few times. The read ends 3 residues before the CDR3 terminus; that terminus is restored from the germline J gene. The chain joins TRBV7-9 to TRBJ1-6, with no clear D. Germline lookup yields CDR1 SEHNR and CDR2 FQNEAQ (reference sequence). V shed 2 bases and J shed 10 bases, with 15 bases lying between them. The length of the CDR3 is 15 residues. Incomplete CDR3 DNA: TGTGCCAGCAGCTTAATACTTGAGGGCGCCTCACCC. It is translated as CASSLILEGASP. The whole CDR3 region reads CASSLILEGASPLHF.

This clone was observed at least ten times. The CDR3 extends 3 residues past the end of the read, so its final part is completed from the germline J gene. This chain uses TRBV2 with TRBJ2-6; 10 bases agree with TRBD1. In germline, CDR1 is SNHLY, CDR2 FYNNEI. V trimming: 5 bases; J trimming: 0 bases; junction bases outside the gene matches: 7. The CDR3 has 18 residues. Incomplete CDR3 DNA: TGTGCCAGCAGTACCGGGACAGGGGCGCACTCTGGGGCCAACGTC. This sequence encodes CASSTGTGAHSGANV. The entire CDR3 protein reads CASSTGTGAHSGANVLTF.